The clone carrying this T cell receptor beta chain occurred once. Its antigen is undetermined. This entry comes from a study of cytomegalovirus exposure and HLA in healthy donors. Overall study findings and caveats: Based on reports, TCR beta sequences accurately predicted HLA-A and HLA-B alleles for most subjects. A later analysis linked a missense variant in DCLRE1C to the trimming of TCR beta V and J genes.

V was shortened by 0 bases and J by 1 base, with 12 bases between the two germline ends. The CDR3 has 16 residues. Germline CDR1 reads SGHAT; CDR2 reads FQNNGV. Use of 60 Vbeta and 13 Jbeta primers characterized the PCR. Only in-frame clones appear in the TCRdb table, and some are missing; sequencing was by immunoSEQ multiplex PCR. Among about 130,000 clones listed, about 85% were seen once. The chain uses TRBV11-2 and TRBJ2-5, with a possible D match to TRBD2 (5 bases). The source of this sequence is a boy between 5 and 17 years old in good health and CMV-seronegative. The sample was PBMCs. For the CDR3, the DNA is TGTGCCAGCAGCTTAGATGGAGGATCTTCCCAAGAGACCCAGTACTTC. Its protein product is CASSLDGGSSQETQYF.